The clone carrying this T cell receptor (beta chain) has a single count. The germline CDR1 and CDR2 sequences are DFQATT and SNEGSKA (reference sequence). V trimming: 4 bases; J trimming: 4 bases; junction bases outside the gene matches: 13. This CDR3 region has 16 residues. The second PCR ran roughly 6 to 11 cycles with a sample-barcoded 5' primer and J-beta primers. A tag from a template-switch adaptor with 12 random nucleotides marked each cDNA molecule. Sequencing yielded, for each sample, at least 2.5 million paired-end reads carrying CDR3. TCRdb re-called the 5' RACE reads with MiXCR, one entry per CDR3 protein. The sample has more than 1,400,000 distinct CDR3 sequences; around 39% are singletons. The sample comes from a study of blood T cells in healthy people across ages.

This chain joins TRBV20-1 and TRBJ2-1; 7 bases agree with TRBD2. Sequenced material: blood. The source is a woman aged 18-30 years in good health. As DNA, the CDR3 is TGCAGTGCTACGTTCGGGAGGCGGGGGACTTACAATGAGCAGTTCTTC. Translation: CSATFGRRGTYNEQFF.